This T cell receptor (beta chain) is from a study of vaccination and CD4 T cells after COVID-19. The overall study: Controls used CEFX viral epitopes (positive), HIV-1 Nef peptides (negative), or no peptide.

Note on this clonotype: Its target is unknown.

Treatment meaning: roughly ten-day PBMC culture with coronavirus spike peptide pools or control peptides (ViraFEST assay). Positive PCR tests dated from March to December 2020, predating US Alpha, Beta and Delta variants. After removal of 2 bases from V and 15 bases from J, the junction contained 8 bases not matched to a gene. CDR3 length equals 12 residues. CDR1 SGDLS and CDR2 YYNGEE come from the germline V gene. Findings and caveats of the study: Reactive clone data from convalescent patients indicated a median of approximately 90% appearing only post-vaccination.

Cultured CD4+ T-cell DNA underwent Oncomine TCR Beta short-read sequencing. It was cultured CD4+ T cells from which genomic DNA was extracted. TCRdb processed the PCR reads anew with MiXCR; each CDR3 protein has one entry. The sample has some 15,000 distinct CDR3 sequences; about 30% are singletons. The rearrangement links TRBV9 to TRBJ2-1; 7 bases match TRBD2. This TCR derives from a human donor who had recovered from COVID-19. Sequences were derived from CD4+ T cells from blood, cultured in vitro, sampled after SARS-CoV-2 vaccination. The CDR3 spells CASSVTGGSPFF. DNA for the CDR3: TGTGCCAGCAGCGTTACGGGCGGGAGTCCGTTCTTC.